A selection of T cell receptor beta chains follows, all from one sample in a study of OX40 agonist ivuxolimab in advanced cancers. Profiled with immunoSEQ multiplex PCR; TCRdb holds only in-frame clones, not every one. Among about 73,000 clones listed, about 90% were seen once. The source was CD4+ or CD8+ T cells sorted from blood, collected in a trial of the OX40 agonist ivuxolimab. These receptors were collected from an adult with an advanced solid tumor such as melanoma, head and neck, liver or kidney cancer. CDR3s include the opening cysteine and the closing phenylalanine or tryptophan. A D gene is named only where the DNA matches it firmly. Size values are once, few and many counts, or a class for expanded clones, and some rows have none.

CDR3 protein: CASSLGSNQPQHF
CDR3 DNA: TGTGCCAGCAGCTTGGGTAGCAATCAGCCCCAGCATTTT
clone size: once
J gene: TRBJ1-5
D gene: -
V gene: TRBV11-2
CDR3 length: 13

CDR3 protein: CSVAGTGAYEQYF
CDR3 DNA: TGCAGCGTTGCCGGGACAGGGGCATACGAGCAGTACTTC
clone size: -
J gene: TRBJ2-7
D gene: TRBD1
V gene: TRBV29-1
CDR3 length: 13

CDR3 protein: CASSFNGRQGYGYTF
CDR3 DNA: TGTGCCAGCAGTTTCAACGGGCGGCAAGGCTATGGCTACACCTTC
clone size: -
J gene: TRBJ1-2
D gene: -
V gene: TRBV28
CDR3 length: 15

CDR3 protein: CASSEYPLGGNYEQYF
CDR3 DNA: TGTGCCAGCAGTGAATATCCCTTAGGGGGAAACTACGAGCAGTACTTC
clone size: -
J gene: TRBJ2-7
D gene: -
V gene: TRBV25-1
CDR3 length: 16

CDR3 protein: CASGQTQYF
CDR3 DNA: TGTGCCAGCGGTCAGACCCAGTACTTC
clone size: -
J gene: TRBJ2-5
D gene: -
V gene: TRBV2
CDR3 length: 9

CDR3 protein: CASSVGGSDRGELFF
CDR3 DNA: TGTGCCAGCAGCGTGGGAGGGTCCGACAGGGGGGAGCTGTTTTTT
clone size: -
J gene: TRBJ2-2
D gene: -
V gene: TRBV9
CDR3 length: 15

CDR3 protein: CASSYSWRFNTGELFF
CDR3 DNA: TGTGCCAGCAGTTACTCGTGGCGGTTTAACACCGGGGAGCTGTTTTTT
clone size: -
J gene: TRBJ2-2
D gene: -
V gene: TRBV6-5
CDR3 length: 16

CDR3 protein: CASSFGGTSGIETQYF
CDR3 DNA: TGCGCCAGCAGCTTCGGGGGGACTAGCGGGATAGAGACCCAGTACTTC
clone size: -
J gene: TRBJ2-5
D gene: TRBD2
V gene: TRBV5-1
CDR3 length: 16

CDR3 protein: CASSSDRNYGYTF
CDR3 DNA: TGTGCCAGCAGTTCAGACAGGAACTATGGCTACACCTTC
clone size: -
J gene: TRBJ1-2
D gene: -
V gene: TRBV2
CDR3 length: 13

CDR3 protein: CASSLEGTSSYEQYF
CDR3 DNA: TGCGCCAGCAGCTTGGAGGGGACATCGTCCTACGAGCAGTACTTC
clone size: -
J gene: TRBJ2-7
D gene: -
V gene: TRBV5-1
CDR3 length: 15

CDR3 protein: CASSLAQGADGNTIYF
CDR3 DNA: TGTGCCAGCAGTTTGGCCCAGGGGGCAGATGGAAACACCATATATTTT
clone size: -
J gene: TRBJ1-3
D gene: TRBD1
V gene: TRBV28
CDR3 length: 16

CDR3 protein: CAWRGLAINEQFF
CDR3 DNA: TGTGCCTGGAGGGGACTAGCGATAAATGAGCAGTTCTTC
clone size: few
J gene: TRBJ2-1
D gene: TRBD2
V gene: TRBV30
CDR3 length: 13

CDR3 protein: CASRRDVSSYNEQFF
CDR3 DNA: TGTGCCAGCAGGAGGGACGTCAGCTCCTACAATGAGCAGTTCTTC
clone size: -
J gene: TRBJ2-1
D gene: -
V gene: TRBV6-5
CDR3 length: 15

CDR3 protein: CASRRSGRAYNEQFF
CDR3 DNA: TGTGCCAGCAGGAGAAGCGGGAGGGCCTACAATGAGCAGTTCTTC
clone size: -
J gene: TRBJ2-1
D gene: TRBD2
V gene: TRBV14
CDR3 length: 15

CDR3 protein: CASSEYLQGDYTF
CDR3 DNA: TGTGCCAGCAGTGAATATCTCCAGGGTGACTACACCTTC
clone size: -
J gene: TRBJ1-2
D gene: -
V gene: TRBV25-1
CDR3 length: 13

CDR3 protein: CASTPPGVYEQYF
CDR3 DNA: TGTGCCAGCACCCCTCCAGGCGTCTACGAGCAGTACTTC
clone size: -
J gene: TRBJ2-7
D gene: -
V gene: TRBV6-6
CDR3 length: 13

CDR3 protein: CASTKWGTGGLAGGTGELFF
CDR3 DNA: TGTGCCAGTACCAAATGGGGGACAGGGGGACTAGCGGGAGGCACCGGGGAGCTGTTTTTT
clone size: -
J gene: TRBJ2-2
D gene: TRBD2
V gene: TRBV19
CDR3 length: 20

CDR3 protein: CSGGTSGRSYEQYF
CDR3 DNA: TGCAGCGGAGGGACTAGCGGACGCTCCTACGAGCAGTACTTC
clone size: few
J gene: TRBJ2-7
D gene: TRBD2
V gene: TRBV29-1
CDR3 length: 14

CDR3 protein: CASSASGIHNEQFF
CDR3 DNA: TGTGCCAGCAGTGCTAGCGGGATTCACAATGAGCAGTTCTTC
clone size: -
J gene: TRBJ2-1
D gene: TRBD2
V gene: TRBV7-9
CDR3 length: 14

CDR3 protein: CASMTNTGELFF
CDR3 DNA: TGTGCCAGCATGACGAACACCGGGGAGCTGTTTTTT
clone size: -
J gene: TRBJ2-2
D gene: -
V gene: TRBV6-5
CDR3 length: 12

CDR3 protein: CASSKSGQGCLAAYNEQFF
CDR3 DNA: TGTGCCAGCAGCAAGAGCGGACAGGGGTGCCTAGCGGCTTACAATGAGCAGTTCTTC
clone size: -
J gene: TRBJ2-1
D gene: -
V gene: TRBV21-1
CDR3 length: 19

CDR3 protein: CASSPPFLETQYF
CDR3 DNA: TGTGCCAGCTCACCTCCCTTTTTGGAGACCCAGTACTTC
clone size: once
J gene: TRBJ2-5
D gene: -
V gene: TRBV18
CDR3 length: 13

CDR3 protein: CASSSGVDNEQFF
CDR3 DNA: TGTGCCAGCAGCTCCGGGGTAGACAATGAGCAGTTCTTC
clone size: -
J gene: TRBJ2-1
D gene: -
V gene: TRBV7-6
CDR3 length: 13

CDR3 protein: CASSLGEAPYGYTF
CDR3 DNA: TGCGCCAGCAGCTTGGGGGAGGCCCCCTATGGCTACACCTTC
clone size: -
J gene: TRBJ1-2
D gene: -
V gene: TRBV5-1
CDR3 length: 14

CDR3 protein: CASRRLAGVYEQYF
CDR3 DNA: TGTGCCAGCAGAAGGCTAGCGGGAGTATACGAGCAGTACTTC
clone size: -
J gene: TRBJ2-7
D gene: TRBD2
V gene: TRBV2
CDR3 length: 14

CDR3 protein: CASSRGEGGGTGELFF
CDR3 DNA: TGTGCCAGCAGCCGTGGAGAGGGAGGGGGGACCGGGGAGCTGTTTTTT
clone size: -
J gene: TRBJ2-2
D gene: -
V gene: TRBV13
CDR3 length: 16

CDR3 protein: CASWALSSYEQYF
CDR3 DNA: TGTGCCAGTTGGGCGCTGAGCTCCTACGAGCAGTACTTC
clone size: -
J gene: TRBJ2-7
D gene: -
V gene: TRBV27
CDR3 length: 13

CDR3 protein: CASSLAAGVKKTQYF
CDR3 DNA: TGTGCCAGCAGTTTGGCAGCGGGAGTTAAAAAGACCCAGTACTTC
clone size: once
J gene: TRBJ2-5
D gene: TRBD2
V gene: TRBV28
CDR3 length: 15

CDR3 protein: CASSLVAAGYHNEQFF
CDR3 DNA: TGTGCCAGCAGCTTGGTTGCGGCAGGGTACCACAATGAGCAGTTCTTC
clone size: -
J gene: TRBJ2-1
D gene: -
V gene: TRBV5-6
CDR3 length: 16

CDR3 protein: CASSSQGAVYTQYF
CDR3 DNA: TGCGCCAGCAGCTCCCAGGGGGCTGTATATACGCAGTATTTT
clone size: -
J gene: TRBJ2-3
D gene: TRBD1
V gene: TRBV5-1
CDR3 length: 14

CDR3 protein: CASSLTGLISYNEQFF
CDR3 DNA: TGCGCCAGCAGCTTGACGGGCCTTATCTCCTACAATGAGCAGTTCTTC
clone size: -
J gene: TRBJ2-1
D gene: -
V gene: TRBV5-1
CDR3 length: 16

CDR3 protein: CASSLGLGSYEQYF
CDR3 DNA: TGTGCCAGCAGCCTGGGACTAGGGAGCTACGAGCAGTACTTC
clone size: -
J gene: TRBJ2-7
D gene: TRBD2
V gene: TRBV5-4
CDR3 length: 14

CDR3 protein: CASSVTGGSGYTF
CDR3 DNA: TGCGCCAGCAGCGTGACAGGGGGCAGTGGCTACACCTTC
clone size: once
J gene: TRBJ1-2
D gene: TRBD1
V gene: TRBV5-1
CDR3 length: 13

CDR3 protein: CASSLDSSNQPQHF
CDR3 DNA: TGTGCCAGCAGCCTAGACAGTAGCAATCAGCCCCAGCATTTT
clone size: -
J gene: TRBJ1-5
D gene: -
V gene: TRBV4-2
CDR3 length: 14

CDR3 protein: CAINSPDRAPNYGYTF
CDR3 DNA: TGTGCCATCAACTCTCCTGACAGGGCCCCTAACTATGGCTACACCTTC
clone size: -
J gene: TRBJ1-2
D gene: TRBD1
V gene: TRBV10-3
CDR3 length: 16

CDR3 protein: CASRGSGIGWQYF
CDR3 DNA: TGTGCCAGCAGAGGATCAGGGATAGGTTGGCAGTACTTC
clone size: -
J gene: TRBJ2-7
D gene: -
V gene: TRBV2
CDR3 length: 13

CDR3 protein: CASSLQGAGETQYF
CDR3 DNA: TGTGCCAGCAGTCTACAGGGGGCTGGAGAGACCCAGTACTTC
clone size: -
J gene: TRBJ2-5
D gene: TRBD1
V gene: TRBV27
CDR3 length: 14

CDR3 protein: CASSEGGRDYEQYF
CDR3 DNA: TGTGCCAGCAGTGAAGGCGGGAGGGATTACGAGCAGTACTTC
clone size: -
J gene: TRBJ2-7
D gene: TRBD2
V gene: TRBV25-1
CDR3 length: 14

CDR3 protein: CASSYLRDRNTGELFF
CDR3 DNA: TGCGCCAGCAGCTACCTCCGAGACAGGAACACCGGGGAGCTGTTTTTT
clone size: -
J gene: TRBJ2-2
D gene: -
V gene: TRBV5-1
CDR3 length: 16

CDR3 protein: CASSRLAGGPSSSYNEQFF
CDR3 DNA: TGTGCCAGCAGCAGGCTGGCGGGAGGGCCCTCAAGCTCCTACAATGAGCAGTTCTTC
clone size: -
J gene: TRBJ2-1
D gene: TRBD2
V gene: TRBV7-9
CDR3 length: 19

CDR3 protein: CASGYRTDTQYF
CDR3 DNA: TGCGCCAGCGGATACAGGACAGATACGCAGTATTTT
clone size: -
J gene: TRBJ2-3
D gene: -
V gene: TRBV5-1
CDR3 length: 12

CDR3 protein: CSAGPKGETQYF
CDR3 DNA: TGCAGCGCTGGTCCCAAGGGGGAGACCCAGTACTTC
clone size: -
J gene: TRBJ2-5
D gene: -
V gene: TRBV29-1
CDR3 length: 12

CDR3 protein: CASRTGISSYNEQFF
CDR3 DNA: TGTGCCAGCAGAACAGGGATAAGCTCCTACAATGAGCAGTTCTTC
clone size: -
J gene: TRBJ2-1
D gene: -
V gene: TRBV11-1
CDR3 length: 15

CDR3 protein: CASRRPVRHNQPQHF
CDR3 DNA: TGTGCCAGCCGGCGGCCGGTCCGTCACAATCAGCCCCAGCATTTT
clone size: -
J gene: TRBJ1-5
D gene: -
V gene: TRBV27
CDR3 length: 15

CDR3 protein: CASSTGTGIYREQYF
CDR3 DNA: TGCGCCAGCAGTACAGGGACAGGGATCTATCGCGAGCAGTACTTC
clone size: -
J gene: TRBJ2-7
D gene: TRBD1
V gene: TRBV10-2
CDR3 length: 15

CDR3 protein: CASSSQSDKWGYTF
CDR3 DNA: TGTGCCAGCAGCTCTCAATCAGATAAATGGGGCTACACCTTC
clone size: once
J gene: TRBJ1-2
D gene: -
V gene: TRBV7-9
CDR3 length: 14

CDR3 protein: CASSLDRYSEGNTIYF
CDR3 DNA: TGTGCCAGCAGCTTAGATCGCTACAGCGAAGGAAACACCATATATTTT
clone size: -
J gene: TRBJ1-3
D gene: -
V gene: TRBV7-9
CDR3 length: 16

CDR3 protein: CASSVGGGRNTIYF
CDR3 DNA: TGTGCCAGCAGCGTAGGGGGCGGGCGAAACACCATATATTTT
clone size: -
J gene: TRBJ1-3
D gene: -
V gene: TRBV9
CDR3 length: 14

CDR3 protein: CASSNSGRSTDTQYF
CDR3 DNA: TGTGCCAGTAGTAATAGCGGGAGGAGCACAGATACGCAGTATTTT
clone size: -
J gene: TRBJ2-3
D gene: TRBD2
V gene: TRBV19
CDR3 length: 15

CDR3 protein: CASSPLGRPSGSGEQYF
CDR3 DNA: TGTGCCAGCTCACCACTAGGTAGGCCTAGCGGGAGTGGCGAGCAGTACTTC
clone size: -
J gene: TRBJ2-7
D gene: TRBD2
V gene: TRBV18
CDR3 length: 17

CDR3 protein: CASSLRRSTNYNEQFF
CDR3 DNA: TGTGCCAGCAGCTTAAGAAGATCGACCAACTACAATGAGCAGTTCTTC
clone size: -
J gene: TRBJ2-1
D gene: -
V gene: TRBV5-6
CDR3 length: 16

CDR3 protein: CASSRVVAGLYQETQYF
CDR3 DNA: TGTGCCAGCAGCCGGGTGGTAGCGGGATTATACCAAGAGACCCAGTACTTC
clone size: -
J gene: TRBJ2-5
D gene: TRBD2
V gene: TRBV7-9
CDR3 length: 17

CDR3 protein: CAISAENYGYTF
CDR3 DNA: TGTGCCATCAGTGCGGAGAACTATGGCTACACCTTC
clone size: -
J gene: TRBJ1-2
D gene: -
V gene: TRBV10-3
CDR3 length: 12